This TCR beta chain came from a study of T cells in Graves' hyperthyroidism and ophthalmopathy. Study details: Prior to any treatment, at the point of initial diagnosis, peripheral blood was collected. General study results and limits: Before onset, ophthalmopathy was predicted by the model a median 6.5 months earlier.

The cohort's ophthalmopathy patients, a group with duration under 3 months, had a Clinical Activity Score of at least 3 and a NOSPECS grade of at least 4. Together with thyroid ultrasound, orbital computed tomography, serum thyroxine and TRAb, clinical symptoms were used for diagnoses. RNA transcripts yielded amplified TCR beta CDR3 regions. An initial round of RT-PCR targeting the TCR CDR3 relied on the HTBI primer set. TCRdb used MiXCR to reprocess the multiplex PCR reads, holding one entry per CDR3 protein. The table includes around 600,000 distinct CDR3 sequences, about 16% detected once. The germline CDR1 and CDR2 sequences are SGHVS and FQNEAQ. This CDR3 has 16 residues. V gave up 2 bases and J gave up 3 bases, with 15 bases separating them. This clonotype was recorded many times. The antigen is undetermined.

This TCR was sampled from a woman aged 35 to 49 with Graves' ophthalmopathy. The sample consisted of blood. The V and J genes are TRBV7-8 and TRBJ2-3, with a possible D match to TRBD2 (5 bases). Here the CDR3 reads CASSLREGVATDTQYF. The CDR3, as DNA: TGTGCCAGCAGCTTACGAGAGGGAGTGGCGACAGATACGCAGTATTTT.